This T cell receptor (beta chain) is drawn from a study of CD4 T cells in relation to SARS-CoV-2 and coronaviruses. Study results and caveats: According to naive versus memory sequencing, detected responses are memory recall, not newly primed.

CD4+ T cells from unexposed donors were obtained before the COVID-19 pandemic (2011-2018). CDR3 length: 10 amino acids. Germline CDR1 reads SNHLY; CDR2 reads FYNNEI. Comment on this clone: The antigen is undetermined.

Produced via immunoSEQ multiplex PCR; TCRdb's table is partial and in-frame only. The sample shows around 70,000 clones, around 86% of them seen only once. This chain connects TRBV2 to TRBJ2-3; perhaps TRBD2 as D (5 bases). The sample taken for sequencing was memory CD4+ T cells from PBMCs. This TCR was recovered from a human donor in good health. The CDR3 DNA reads as TGTGCATTGACGGGAAATACGCAGTATTTT. Translated: CALTGNTQYF.